This T cell receptor beta chain was captured by sequencing in a study of T cell changes during pregnancy in multiple sclerosis. The repertoire was sequenced with immunoSEQ multiplex PCR; TCRdb's copy has only in-frame clones and lacks some. The data show about 61,000 clones, 90% seen once. Germline loops: CDR1 LNHDA, CDR2 SQIVND (reference sequence). V was clipped by 6 bases and J by 1 base, with 9 bases between them. The CDR3 loop spans 13 amino acids. The clonotype originates from a female donor in good health, enrolled as a control in a pregnancy study. The chain recombines TRBV19 with TRBJ1-1; weak D call: TRBD1 (5 bases). Source: peripheral blood, taken in the first trimester of pregnancy. The CDR3 protein is CASSLTENTEAFF. The CDR3 DNA reads TGTGCCAGTAGCCTGACAGAGAACACTGAAGCTTTCTTT.